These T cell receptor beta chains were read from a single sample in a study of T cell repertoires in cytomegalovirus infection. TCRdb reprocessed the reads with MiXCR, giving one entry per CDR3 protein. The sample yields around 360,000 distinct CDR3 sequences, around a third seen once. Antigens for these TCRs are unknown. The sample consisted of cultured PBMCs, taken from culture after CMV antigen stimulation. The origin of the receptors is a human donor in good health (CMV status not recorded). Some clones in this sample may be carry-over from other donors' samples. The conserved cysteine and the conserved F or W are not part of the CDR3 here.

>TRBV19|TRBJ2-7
ASSLRPGMMGVLEQY
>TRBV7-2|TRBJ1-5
ASSQGFQPQH
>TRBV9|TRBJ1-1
ASSGMGLGGTEAF
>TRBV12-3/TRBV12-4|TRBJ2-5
ASSLRRGRGGLKTQY
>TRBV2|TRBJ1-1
ASSEEWDRGGNTEAF
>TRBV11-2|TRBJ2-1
ASSFGLAGVVEQF
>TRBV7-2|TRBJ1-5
ASSLVSGAMGTQPQH
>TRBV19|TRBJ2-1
ASTLGLVINNEQF
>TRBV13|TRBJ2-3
ASSLWRVADTDTQY
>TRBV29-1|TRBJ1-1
SVDRDLTEAF
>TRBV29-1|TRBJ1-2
SVDNRAEGYT
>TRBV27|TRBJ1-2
ASSFSSAGSGYT
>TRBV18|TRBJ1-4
ASSPTWGEKLF
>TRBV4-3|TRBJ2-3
ASSQDLASGDTDTQY
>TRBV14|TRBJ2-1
ASSPSVPFLSNEQF
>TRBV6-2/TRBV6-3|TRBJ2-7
ASSYAGQAPGEQY
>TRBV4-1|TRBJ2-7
ASSHPGLAVAYEQY
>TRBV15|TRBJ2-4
ATSRVSENIQY
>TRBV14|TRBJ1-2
ASSQDTNYGYT
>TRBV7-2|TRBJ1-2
ASRPATGADYGYT
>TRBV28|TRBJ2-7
ASSLIATYEQY
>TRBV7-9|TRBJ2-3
ATERGKDTQY
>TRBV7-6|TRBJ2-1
ASSLAQAGQGEQF
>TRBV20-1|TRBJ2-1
SAQRLAGEINNEQF